The TCR beta chain under discussion was sequenced for a study of T cells in Graves' hyperthyroidism and ophthalmopathy. Amplification targeted TCR beta CDR3 regions from RNA transcripts. During a first-round RT-PCR of the TCR CDR3, the HTBI primer set was used. TCRdb re-analysed the multiplex PCR reads in MiXCR, keeping a single row per CDR3 protein. This table has approximately 610,000 distinct CDR3 sequences, around 15% appearing once. This clonotype was observed a handful of times. This CDR3 region has 16 residues. V was cut by 5 bases and J by 0 bases, with 16 bases left in between. From germline, CDR1 is KGHSH and CDR2 LQKENI.

The sequence derives from a woman aged 40 to 50 with Graves' ophthalmopathy. Sample: blood. The chain recombines TRBV18 with TRBJ1-1; D uncertain. The CDR3, as DNA: TGTGCCAGCTCAGGTACATACAACGCCCTGAACACTGAAGCTTTCTTT. Translating gives CASSGTYNALNTEAFF.